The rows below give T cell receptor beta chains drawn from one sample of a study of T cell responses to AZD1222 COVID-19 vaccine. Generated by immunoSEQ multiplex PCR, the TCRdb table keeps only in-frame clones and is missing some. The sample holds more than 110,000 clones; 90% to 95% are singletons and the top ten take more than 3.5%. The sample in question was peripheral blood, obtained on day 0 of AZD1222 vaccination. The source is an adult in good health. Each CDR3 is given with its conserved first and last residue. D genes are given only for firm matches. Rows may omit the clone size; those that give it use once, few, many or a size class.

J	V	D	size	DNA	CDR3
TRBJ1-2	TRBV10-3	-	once	TGTGCCATCAGTGTAGCTGTGGGGGCGGGTGGCTACACCTTC	CAISVAVGAGGYTF
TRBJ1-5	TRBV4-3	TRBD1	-	TGCGCCAGCAGCCAAGGGACAGGGGGGTTCCAGCCCCAGCATTTT	CASSQGTGGFQPQHF
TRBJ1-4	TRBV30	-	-	TGTGCCTGGACCCCAGCCGGACAGAGTCTGTTTTTT	CAWTPAGQSLFF
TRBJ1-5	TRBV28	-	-	TGTGCCAGCAGTTTACCGGGGGGCCATCAGCCCCAGCATTTT	CASSLPGGHQPQHF
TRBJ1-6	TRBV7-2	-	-	TGTGCCAGCAGCCCGACAGGAACCTATGGGGCCAATAATTCACCCCTCCACTTT	CASSPTGTYGANNSPLHF
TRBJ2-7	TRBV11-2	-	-	TGTGCCAGCAGCCCAGACCGGAATACCTACGAGCAGTACTTC	CASSPDRNTYEQYF
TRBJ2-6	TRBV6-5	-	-	TGTGCCAGCAGACCCGACGGGGCCAACGTCCTGACTTTC	CASRPDGANVLTF
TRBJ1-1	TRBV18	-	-	TGTGCCAGCTCACCCTCAACGGGTGCCACTGAAGCTTTCTTT	CASSPSTGATEAFF
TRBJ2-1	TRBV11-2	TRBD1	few	TGTGCCAGCAGTCAGCCGTCTTCAATCCGGGACAGGGGATTGAGAGGAGGCTACAATGAGCAGTTCTTC	CASSQPSSIRDRGLRGGYNEQFF
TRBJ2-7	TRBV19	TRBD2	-	TGTGCCAGTAGTATAGGCGGGAGGGACGAGCAGTACTTC	CASSIGGRDEQYF
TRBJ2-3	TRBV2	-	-	TGTGCCAGCGTGGGGAGCACAGTTCCCACAGATACGCAGTATTTT	CASVGSTVPTDTQYF
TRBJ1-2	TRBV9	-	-	TGTGCCAGCAGCGCCCTTGGGGGCTACACCTTC	CASSALGGYTF
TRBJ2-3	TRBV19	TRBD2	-	TGTGCCAGTAGTATCCTAGCGGGCGGGACAGATACGCAGTATTTT	CASSILAGGTDTQYF
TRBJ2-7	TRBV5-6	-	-	TGTGCCAGCAGCTTGCAGACCTACGAGCAGTACTTC	CASSLQTYEQYF
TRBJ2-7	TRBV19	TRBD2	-	TGTGCCAGTAGCTCCGGAAGCGGGAGAGGATACGAGCAGTACTTC	CASSSGSGRGYEQYF
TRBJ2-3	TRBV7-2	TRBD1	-	TGTGCCAGCAGCCGGGGGGACAGGGCGACAGATACGCAGTATTTT	CASSRGDRATDTQYF
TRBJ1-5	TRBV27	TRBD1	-	TGTGCCAGCAGTTTAGGGAGGGGGACAGGGGGTAGCAATCAGCCCCAGCATTTT	CASSLGRGTGGSNQPQHF
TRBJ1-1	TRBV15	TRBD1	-	TGTGCCACCAGCAGAGTCGTTGGCAGGGGGCGACTCGGGGCTTTCTTT	CATSRVVGRGRLGAFF
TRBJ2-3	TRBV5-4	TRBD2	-	TGTGCCAGCAGCTTTCCGGCTAGCGGGAGCACAGATACGCAGTATTTT	CASSFPASGSTDTQYF
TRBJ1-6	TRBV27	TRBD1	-	TGTGCCAGCAGTCCCCTCGGACAGGTATCACCCCTCCACTTT	CASSPLGQVSPLHF
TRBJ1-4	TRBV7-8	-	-	TGTGCCAGCGCTCTAGGCTGGGCAACTAATGAAAAACTGTTTTTT	CASALGWATNEKLFF
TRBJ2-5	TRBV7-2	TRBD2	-	TGTGCCAGCAGCCCCGGGACTAGAGAAGAGACCCAGTACTTC	CASSPGTREETQYF
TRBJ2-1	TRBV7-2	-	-	TGTGCCAGCAGCTTAGGCCTAGGGACGGAGCAGTTCTTC	CASSLGLGTEQFF
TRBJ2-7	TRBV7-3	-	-	TGTGCCAGCAGCCCGGGTGGGGGGAACGAGCAGTACTTC	CASSPGGGNEQYF
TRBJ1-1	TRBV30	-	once	TGTGCCTGGAGACCCCGAGGGACTGAAGCTTTCTTT	CAWRPRGTEAFF
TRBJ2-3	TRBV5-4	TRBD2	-	TGTGCCAGCAGCTTGGGGGCTAGCGGGATCACAGATACGCAGTATTTT	CASSLGASGITDTQYF
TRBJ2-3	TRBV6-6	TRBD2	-	TGTGCCAGCAGTAGGGCGGGAGGGATAGGCACAGATACGCAGTATTTT	CASSRAGGIGTDTQYF
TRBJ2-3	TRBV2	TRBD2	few	TGTGCCAGCAGTGAAGGGCTAGCGGGAGCTTTCACAGATACGCAGTATTTT	CASSEGLAGAFTDTQYF
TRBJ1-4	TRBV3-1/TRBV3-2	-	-	TGTGCCAGCAGCCATACCCCAGTATTTTCAGAAAAACTGTTTTTT	CASSHTPVFSEKLFF
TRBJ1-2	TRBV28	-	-	TGTGCCAGCAGTTTAACTCACAGCCATGGCTACACCTTC	CASSLTHSHGYTF
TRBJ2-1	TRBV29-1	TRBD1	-	TGCAGCGTTATTGGCCTGGGACAGGTTGGGTACAATGAGCAGTTCTTC	CSVIGLGQVGYNEQFF
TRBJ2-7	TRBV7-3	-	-	TGTGCCAGCAGCTTAACTGTCAACTCCTACGAGCAGTACTTC	CASSLTVNSYEQYF
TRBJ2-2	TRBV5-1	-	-	TGCGCCAGCAGCTTTGACGGGAGTATTGGCGGGGAGCTGTTTTTT	CASSFDGSIGGELFF
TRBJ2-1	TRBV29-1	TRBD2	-	TGCAGCGTGGCCGGGACTAGCGGCTACAATGAGCAGTTCTTC	CSVAGTSGYNEQFF
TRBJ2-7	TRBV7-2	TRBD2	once	TGTGCCAGCAGCTTGGGCGGGAGAGAGTACGAGCAGTACTTC	CASSLGGREYEQYF
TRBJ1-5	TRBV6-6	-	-	TGTGCCAGCAGTTTAGGGCCGGGGGCCGATCAGCCCCAGCATTTT	CASSLGPGADQPQHF
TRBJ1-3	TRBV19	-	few	TGTGCCAGTAGTATCGGGGGCACCTCTGGAAACACCATATATTTT	CASSIGGTSGNTIYF
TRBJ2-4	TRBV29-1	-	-	TGCAGCGTTGCTCAGGGACTGGAGAGTAACATTCAGTACTTC	CSVAQGLESNIQYF
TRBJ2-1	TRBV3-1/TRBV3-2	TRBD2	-	TGTGCCAGCATGGGAGCGGGAGTGAATGAGCAGTTCTTC	CASMGAGVNEQFF
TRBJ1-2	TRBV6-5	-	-	TGTGCCAGCAGTTACTCAAAACAGGGATCCTATGGCTACACCTTC	CASSYSKQGSYGYTF
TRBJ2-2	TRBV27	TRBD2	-	TGTGCCAGCGCTAGCGGGGCCGCCCCCACCGGGGAGCTGTTTTTT	CASASGAAPTGELFF
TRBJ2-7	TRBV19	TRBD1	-	TGTGCCAGTACCAACAGGGGGAACGAGCAGTACTTC	CASTNRGNEQYF
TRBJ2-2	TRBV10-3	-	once	TGTGCCATCAGTGGGGGCAGGACTTCGAACACCGGGGAGCTGTTTTTT	CAISGGRTSNTGELFF
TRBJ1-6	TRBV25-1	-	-	TGTGCCAGCCGCCGGGGAGAGCCGAGTTTTCCCCTCCACTTT	CASRRGEPSFPLHF